This TCR beta chain comes out of a study of OX40 agonist ivuxolimab in advanced cancers. Per germline, CDR1 SGHTA and CDR2 FQGNSA. V lost 1 base, J lost 4 bases, and 5 bases lay in between. The CDR3 is 12 residues long. Sequenced by immunoSEQ multiplex PCR; TCRdb stores in-frame clones only, minus some. This table has 65,000 to 95,000 clones, 70% to 90% appearing once. The source material was CD4+ or CD8+ T cells sorted from blood, sampled in a trial of the OX40 agonist ivuxolimab. The sequence derives from an adult with an advanced solid tumor such as melanoma, head and neck, liver or kidney cancer. This sequence joins TRBV7-2 and TRBJ2-7, with no clear D. Written as DNA, the CDR3 is TGTGCCAGCAGCTTAGAACGGTACGAGCAGTACTTC. The encoded protein is CASSLERYEQYF.